The 29 T cell receptor beta chains presented below share a single source sample, sequenced in a study of blood T cell repertoires in COVID-19. Clones were sequenced by immunoSEQ multiplex PCR, and TCRdb holds only the in-frame ones, with some missing. The sample lists 150,000 to 200,000 clones, approximately 83% seen once, with approximately 12% in the top ten. Sequenced sample: PBMCs or T cells enriched from blood (not recorded which). Receptor source: a woman aged 60-75 years who had recovered from COVID-19.

In its sample, this clone was seen a few times. This chain links TRBV29-1 with TRBJ1-3, with D unclear. This CDR3 has 12 amino acids. The germline V and J ends were trimmed by 3 bases and 4 bases, with 7 bases remaining between them. Germline V gene sequence: CDR1 SQVTM, CDR2 ANQGSEA. CDR3 protein: CSVEAVGNTIYF. The DNA of the CDR3 is TGCAGCGTTGAGGCGGTCGGAAACACCATATATTTT.

The CDR3 sequence: CASSPGGSREKLFF. The DNA for the CDR3 is TGTGCCAGCAGCCCCGGGGGGTCTCGGGAAAAACTGTTTTTT. This chain uses TRBV7-8 with TRBJ1-4, with a weak D call TRBD1 (5 bases). This CDR3 region has 14 residues. Germline-derived CDR1 and CDR2 are SGHVS and FQNEAQ. V lost 5 bases and J lost 8, with 15 bases in between.

The rearrangement joins TRBV5-1 to TRBJ1-5; perhaps TRBD1 as D (5 bases). The germline CDR1 and CDR2 sequences are SGHRS and YFSETQ. V shed 5 bases and J shed 11 bases, with 20 bases lying between them. CDR3 length: 14 residues. CDR3 DNA: TGCGCCAGCAGACCCGACCCGGGGGTTGCGACCCAGCATTTT. Translation gives CASRPDPGVATQHF.

CDR3 in DNA: TGTGCCAGCTCACTTACACATGCAGCAGATACGCAGTATTTT. Its protein product is CASSLTHAADTQYF. The J gene is TRBJ2-3, the V gene TRBV18; D is undetermined. V was shortened by 4 bases and J by 4 bases, with 12 bases between the two germline ends. Germline loops: CDR1 KGHSH, CDR2 LQKENI. The CDR3 sequence is 14 residues long.

This CDR3 is CATSRDRGYNEQFF. CDR3 coding DNA: TGTGCCACCAGCAGAGATCGGGGGTACAATGAGCAGTTCTTC. The V gene is TRBV15, the J gene TRBJ2-1, with D possibly matching TRBD2 (6 bases). V lost 0 bases, J lost 4 bases, and 7 bases lay in between. The CDR3 consists of 14 residues. The germline V gene encodes CDR1 LNHNV and CDR2 YYDKDF (reference sequence).

The V and J genes are TRBV24-1 and TRBJ2-7; D gene unclear. The CDR3 is made up of 11 amino acids. V lost 5 bases, J lost 6 bases, and 7 bases lay in between. CDR1 and CDR2 (germline): KGHDR, SFDVKD. CDR3 coding DNA: TGTGCCACCAGTGCCCCCTCCGAGCAGTACTTC. As protein: CATSAPSEQYF.

The rearrangement uses TRBV15 and TRBJ1-4; D is ambiguous. The CDR3 loop spans 15 amino acids. Germline-derived CDR1 and CDR2 are LNHNV and YYDKDF (reference sequence). Trimming took 0 bases from V and 5 from J, leaving 10 bases between them. CDR3 sequence reads: CATSRDRAINEKLFF. CDR3 coding DNA: TGTGCCACCAGCAGAGACCGCGCGATAAATGAAAAACTGTTTTTT.

The chain employs TRBV11-3 and TRBJ2-7; 7 nucleotides line up with TRBD1. The CDR3 is made up of 14 amino acids. J was trimmed by 5 bases and V by 3 bases; bases with no gene match: 7. CDR1 is SGHNT, CDR2 YENEEA, per germline. The CDR3 bases are TGTGCCAGCAGCTTGGACAGGTTCAGCGACGAGCAGTACTTC. Amino acid sequence: CASSLDRFSDEQYF.

This rearrangement joins TRBV6-6 to TRBJ1-2, with TRBD1 matching 9 bases. The germline CDR1 and CDR2 sequences are MNHNY and SVGAGI (reference sequence). This CDR3 spans 15 amino acids. With 6 bases clipped from V and 0 bases from J, the junction kept 5 bases outside the gene matches. Here the CDR3 reads CASRRTGVSNYGYTF. The CDR3 DNA reads TGTGCCAGCAGACGGACAGGGGTGTCTAACTATGGCTACACCTTC.

The chain employs TRBV6-5 and TRBJ1-1; possibly TRBD1 for D (5 bases). The CDR3 totals 14 residues. With 6 bases removed from V and 1 base from J, the gap between germline ends came to 12 bases. In germline, CDR1 is MNHEY, CDR2 SVGAGI. CDR3 in amino acids: CASRGDSKNTEAFF. The CDR3 DNA reads as TGTGCCAGCAGGGGTGACAGTAAGAACACTGAAGCTTTCTTT.

The chain couples TRBV10-3 to TRBJ1-1, with TRBD1 matching 7 bases. The V gene end was trimmed by 8 bases and the J gene end by 3 bases; junction bases not matched to a gene: 9. CDR3 size: 14 residues. Per germline, CDR1 ENHRY and CDR2 SYGVKD. CDR3 bases: TGTGCCATCTCCGAGACAGGGTCTGACACTGAAGCTTTCTTT. It translates to CAISETGSDTEAFF.

The rearrangement uses TRBV5-4 and TRBJ2-1, with TRBD2 matching 7 bases. With 1 base clipped from V and 8 bases from J, the junction kept 6 bases outside the gene matches. Per the germline V gene, CDR1 is SGHNT and CDR2 is YYREEE (reference sequence). There are 14 residues in the CDR3. CDR3 in amino acids: CASSLKTSLHEQFF. CDR3 coding DNA: TGTGCCAGCAGCTTGAAGACTAGCCTTCATGAGCAGTTCTTC.

V gene TRBV5-1 combines with J gene TRBJ2-1; tentatively, D is TRBD1 or TRBD2 (6 bases each). CDR1 SGHRS and CDR2 YFSETQ come from the germline V gene. V was cut by 4 bases and J by 5 bases, with 16 bases left in between. The CDR3 has 15 residues. This chain's CDR3 is CASSVGGPPNNEQFF. Here the CDR3 DNA reads TGCGCCAGCAGCGTGGGGGGCCCGCCCAACAATGAGCAGTTCTTC.

This chain joins TRBV18 and TRBJ2-2; possibly TRBD2 for D (6 bases). Trimming shortened V by 0 bases and J by 0 bases, and 14 bases separated the two germline ends. CDR3 length: 18 amino acids. CDR1 and CDR2 from the germline V gene are KGHSH and LQKENI. CDR3 nucleotides: TGTGCCAGCTCACCACCACGAGGAGCGGGCGCGAACACCGGGGAGCTGTTTTTT. Translated: CASSPPRGAGANTGELFF. The whole variable domain, filled in from reference TRBV18 and TRBJ2-2, reads NAGVMQNPRHLVRRRGQEARLRCSPMKGHSHVYWYRQLPEEGLKFMVYLQKENIIDESGMPKERFSAEFPKEGPSILRIQQVVRGDSAAYFCASSPPRGAGANTGELFFGEGSRLTVL.

V is TRBV7-2 and J is TRBJ1-2, with D perhaps matching TRBD1 (6 bases). This CDR3 region has 15 residues. V was clipped by 0 bases and J by 5 bases, with 13 bases between them. CDR1 and CDR2 (germline): SGHTA, FQGNSA. This CDR3 reads CASSLATGAQYGYTF. The CDR3 DNA follows: TGTGCCAGCAGCTTAGCGACAGGCGCCCAATATGGCTACACCTTC.

This chain connects TRBV30 to TRBJ1-5, with D tentatively TRBD1 (6 bases). CDR3 length: 13 residues. The V gene's germline CDR1 is GTSNPN and CDR2 SVGIG (reference sequence). With 1 base removed from V and 2 bases from J, the gap between germline ends came to 6 bases. In nucleotides, the CDR3 is TGTGCCTGGAGTGACAGGGGCAATCAGCCCCAGCATTTT. Its protein product is CAWSDRGNQPQHF.

The gene calls are TRBV2 and TRBJ1-2, with D possibly matching TRBD1 (6 bases). The CDR3 runs to 16 residues. The germline V gene has CDR1 SNHLY and CDR2 FYNNEI. V lost 6 bases and J 4 bases, leaving 21 bases between the germline ends. The CDR3 nucleotides are TGTGCCAGCAGCAACTCCCGCCTACAGGGAACCTATGGCTACACCTTC. Encoded protein: CASSNSRLQGTYGYTF.

This rearrangement joins TRBV6-4 to TRBJ1-2; no reliable D call. This CDR3 is built from 18 residues. Germline-derived CDR1 and CDR2 are MRHNA and SNTAGT. V lost 0 bases, J lost 7 bases, and 24 bases lay in between. This CDR3 is CASSDSSDWQEESSGYTF. CDR3 nucleotides: TGTGCCAGCAGTGACTCGAGTGATTGGCAGGAGGAATCCTCTGGCTACACCTTC.

This rearrangement joins TRBV7-9 to TRBJ1-5; D not resolved. Germline lookup yields CDR1 SEHNR and CDR2 FQNEAQ (reference sequence). V lost 4 bases and J 0 bases, leaving 4 bases between the germline ends. The CDR3 is 13 amino acids. CDR3 sequence (DNA): TGTGCCAGCAGCTCGTATAGCAATCAGCCCCAGCATTTT. Translation gives CASSSYSNQPQHF.

This chain links TRBV30 with TRBJ2-7, with 11 bases that match TRBD2. V dropped 3 bases and J dropped 3; count of bases not matched to a gene: 4. CDR1 and CDR2 (germline): GTSNPN, SVGIG (reference sequence). This CDR3 contains 14 residues. CDR3 sequence reads: CAWSPGLAVYEQYF. The CDR3 DNA is TGTGCCTGGAGCCCGGGACTAGCGGTCTACGAGCAGTACTTC.

This clone was detected once. The chain recombines TRBV18 with TRBJ1-2, with unresolved D. The CDR3 covers 11 residues. Looked up from germline, CDR1 is KGHSH and CDR2 is LQKENI. Between the trimmed V and J ends, which lost 5 bases and 8 bases, there was a span of 9 bases. CDR3 coding DNA: TGTGCCAGCTCAGGCGGGGTCGGCTACACCTTC. It yields the protein CASSGGVGYTF.

CDR3 residues: CASSENHRGQAFF. In DNA, the CDR3 is TGCGCCAGCAGTGAAAATCACAGGGGGCAAGCTTTCTTT. The chain joins TRBV10-1 to TRBJ1-1, with TRBD1 matching over 9 bases. Trimming removed 3 bases from V and 9 bases from J; junction bases left unmatched: 5. CDR1 is WNHNN, CDR2 SYGVQD, per germline (reference sequence). The CDR3 is 13 residues long.

This sequence joins TRBV24-1 and TRBJ2-1; the match to TRBD2 covers 11 bases. This CDR3 is built from 20 residues. Germline V gene sequence: CDR1 KGHDR, CDR2 SFDVKD. Trimming removed 3 bases from V and 1 base from J; junction bases left unmatched: 13. Written as DNA, the CDR3 is TGTGCCACCAGTGATGTAACTAGCGGGAGTCCCCGAGGGTCCTACAATGAGCAGTTCTTC. Translating it yields CATSDVTSGSPRGSYNEQFF.

This clone turned up a few times. The gene calls are TRBV29-1 and TRBJ1-2; D gene unclear. V was clipped by 0 bases and J by 5 bases, with 10 bases between them. CDR1 is SQVTM and CDR2 is ANQGSEA in the germline V gene. The CDR3 has 13 amino acids. CDR3 bases: TGCAGCGTTGAAGATCGGTCAGGTTATGGCTACACCTTC. It yields the protein CSVEDRSGYGYTF.

This clone was picked up a small number of times. The chain uses TRBV7-2 and TRBJ2-5, with 8 bases identical to TRBD2. Germline CDR1 SGHTA, CDR2 FQGNSA. The junction had 10 bases not matched to a gene; V was cut back by 3 bases and J by 4 bases. The CDR3 spans 16 residues. The CDR3 DNA reads as TGTGCCAGCAGCTTGGCCTCGCCCAGCGGGAGAGAGACCCAGTACTTC. Translation: CASSLASPSGRETQYF.

V gene TRBV4-1 combines with J gene TRBJ2-1; 7 bases fit TRBD1. The V gene's germline CDR1 is MGHRA and CDR2 YSYEKL. The CDR3 is 15 residues long. Trimming cost V 3 bases and J 3 bases; bases outside gene matches: 5. Here the CDR3 reads CASSQGDRVYNEQFF. In nucleotides, the CDR3 is TGCGCCAGCAGCCAGGGAGACAGGGTCTACAATGAGCAGTTCTTC.

This clone was detected once. This chain joins TRBV4-1 and TRBJ2-2, with 10 nucleotides matching TRBD2. Germline V gives CDR1 MGHRA, CDR2 YSYEKL. V was clipped by 4 bases and J by 5 bases; unmatched bases: 4. This CDR3 has 15 amino acids. The CDR3, as DNA: TGCGCCAGCAGCCGGCTAGCGGGGGTTACCGGGGAGCTGTTTTTT. Translating gives CASSRLAGVTGELFF.

The rearrangement links TRBV27 to TRBJ2-3; D might be TRBD2 (6 bases). Germline-derived CDR1 and CDR2 are MNHEY and SMNVEV (reference sequence). This CDR3 spans 16 amino acids. V lost 0 bases and J 3 bases, leaving 13 bases between the germline ends. Here the CDR3 reads CASSLSLGGETDTQYF. The CDR3 DNA reads as TGTGCCAGCAGTTTATCCCTCGGGGGAGAGACAGATACGCAGTATTTT.

V and J are TRBV18 and TRBJ2-1, with 10 positions matching TRBD2. Germline values: CDR1 KGHSH, CDR2 LQKENI. This CDR3 spans 15 amino acids. The ends lost 4 bases at V and 4 bases at J; junction bases unmatched: 4. Written as DNA, the CDR3 is TGTGCCAGCTCACGCGGACTAGCGGAATACAATGAGCAGTTCTTC. The encoded protein is CASSRGLAEYNEQFF.